This T cell receptor (beta chain) was identified in a study of Ad26.COV2.S vaccination and SARS-CoV-2 variants. Sequenced by immunoSEQ multiplex PCR; TCRdb stores in-frame clones only, minus some. The sample includes roughly 420,000 clones, roughly 88% seen only once; the top ten take approximately 4%. Per the germline V gene, CDR1 is GTSNPN and CDR2 is SVGIG (reference sequence). The CDR3 is made up of 16 amino acids. With 5 bases clipped from V and 5 bases from J, the junction kept 14 bases outside the gene matches. The sample's treatment: some 20 received Ad26.COV2.S at low or high dose, single or two shots; roughly five received placebo; per-sample allocation not given. Day 63 after the first injection of vaccine or placebo was the sampling time.

The sequence was collected from a person aged 18-65 years who received the Ad26.COV2.S COVID-19 vaccine or a placebo. This sample comprised peripheral blood, obtained in a trial of Ad26.COV2.S vaccine versus placebo. The chain combines TRBV30 with TRBJ2-3; 9 bases are a match to TRBD1. The CDR3 region is CAWGTFTGGAGDTQYF. As DNA, the CDR3 is TGTGCCTGGGGAACCTTTACAGGGGGCGCGGGAGATACGCAGTATTTT.